Listed here are 26 T cell receptor beta chains from one sample, sequenced in a study of T cell responses to AZD1222 COVID-19 vaccine. TCRdb's copy holds only in-frame clones and misses some; the assay was immunoSEQ multiplex PCR. The top ten clones hold approximately 2.1% of a sample with more than 140,000 clones, 88% of them seen once. The sample in question was peripheral blood, obtained on day 0 of AZD1222 vaccination. The receptors originated from an adult in good health.

The chain is built from TRBV6-5 and TRBJ1-4; D is unclear. Trimming removed 2 bases at V and 8 bases at J, with 9 bases between. Germline CDR1 reads MNHEY; CDR2 reads SVGAGI. There are 13 residues in the CDR3. The CDR3 spells CASSYGWREKLFF. The DNA for the CDR3 is TGTGCCAGCAGTTACGGTTGGAGGGAAAAACTGTTTTTT.

The chain uses TRBV28 and TRBJ2-1, with D perhaps matching TRBD1 (6 bases). The CDR3 is 12 amino acids. The V gene's germline CDR1 is MDHEN and CDR2 SYDVKM. Trimming took 7 bases from V and 7 from J, leaving 11 bases between them. This chain's CDR3 is CASKTDRNEQFF. As DNA, the CDR3 is TGTGCCAGCAAAACAGACAGGAATGAGCAGTTCTTC. Full variable domain (rest looked up from reference TRBV28 and TRBJ2-1): DVKVTQSSRYLVKRTGEKVFLECVQDMDHENMFWYRQDPGLGLRLIYFSYDVKMKEKGDIPEGYSVSREKKERFSLILESASTNQTSMYLCASKTDRNEQFFGPGTRLTVL.

The chain joins TRBV19 to TRBJ1-1, with 10 bases matching TRBD1. Trimming removed 8 bases from V and 4 bases from J; junction bases left unmatched: 22. CDR3 size: 19 residues. Per the germline V gene, CDR1 is LNHDA and CDR2 is SQIVND (reference sequence). The CDR3 nucleotides are TGTGCCAGTTCACGGGACAGGGGAAGAGGGGGACGGAATCGCACTGAAGCTTTCTTT. Amino acids: CASSRDRGRGGRNRTEAFF. Complete variable domain (other parts from reference TRBV19 and TRBJ1-1): DGGITQSPKYLFRKEGQNVTLSCEQNLNHDAMYWYRQDPGQGLRLIYYSQIVNDFQKGDIAEGYSVSREKKESFPLTVTSAQKNPTAFYLCASSRDRGRGGRNRTEAFFGQGTRLTVV.

The J gene is TRBJ1-2, the V gene TRBV6-5; 7 nucleotides match TRBD1. V shed 6 bases, J shed 8 bases, and the junction held 6 bases outside the gene matches. Germline loops: CDR1 MNHEY, CDR2 SVGAGI. This CDR3 is built from 12 residues. The CDR3 reads CASSPGGGGYTF. The DNA for the CDR3 is TGTGCCAGCAGCCCAGGGGGAGGGGGCTACACCTTC.

The chain uses TRBV11-2 and TRBJ2-1; D might be TRBD2 (6 bases). Germline V CDR1 and CDR2: SGHAT, FQNNGV. CDR3 length: 16 residues. V was cut by 2 bases and J by 4 bases, with 15 bases left in between. The CDR3 loop reads CASSLLVGLSYNEQFF. The CDR3 region has the DNA TGTGCCAGCAGCTTACTGGTCGGACTATCTTACAATGAGCAGTTCTTC.

The gene calls are TRBV19 and TRBJ2-3; 13 bases agree with TRBD2. CDR3 size: 18 residues. Germline V gene data show CDR1 as LNHDA and CDR2 as SQIVND (reference sequence). V gave up 6 bases and J gave up 3 bases; unmatched junction bases: 12. The DNA of the CDR3 is TGTGCCAGTAGAGGGGGGAGAACTAGCGGGAGGGTTACAGATACGCAGTATTTT. Translated: CASRGGRTSGRVTDTQYF.

The J gene is TRBJ1-2, the V gene TRBV19; 7 bases align to TRBD1. CDR1 and CDR2 (germline): LNHDA, SQIVND (reference sequence). The CDR3 covers 13 residues. After removal of 8 bases from V and 6 bases from J, the junction contained 9 bases not matched to a gene. The CDR3 DNA follows: TGTGCCAGTGCCCGAACCGGGACAGATGGCTACACCTTC. It translates to CASARTGTDGYTF.

The chain carries TRBV18 and TRBJ1-4, with 10 nucleotides matching TRBD1. This CDR3 is 15 amino acids long. CDR1 is KGHSH, CDR2 LQKENI, per germline. The V gene end was trimmed by 1 base and the J gene end by 7 bases; junction bases not matched to a gene: 3. CDR3 nucleotides: TGTGCCAGCTCACCACAGACAGGGGGCGGTGAAAAACTGTTTTTT. It is translated as CASSPQTGGGEKLFF.

The rearrangement uses TRBV13 and TRBJ1-3, with D perhaps TRBD1 (6 bases). The CDR3 is made up of 19 amino acids. The germline gives CDR1 PRHDT, CDR2 FYEKMQ (reference sequence). The ends were cut back, 4 bases at V and 0 bases at J, with 22 bases in the middle. CDR3 in amino acids: CASSSPRGGASDSGNTIYF. The CDR3, as DNA: TGTGCCAGCAGCTCACCTAGGGGGGGGGCCTCTGACTCTGGAAACACCATATATTTT.

The V call is TRBV9, the J call TRBJ1-1; D gene uncertain. Germline V gene sequence: CDR1 SGDLS, CDR2 YYNGEE. The CDR3 totals 14 residues. Trimming pared 2 bases from V and 0 bases from J, leaving 8 bases between. The CDR3 DNA sequence: TGTGCCAGCAGCGTGGCCGGCATGAACACTGAAGCTTTCTTT. Amino acid sequence: CASSVAGMNTEAFF.

The count of this clone is one. This sequence joins TRBV10-3 and TRBJ2-1; 7 bases align to TRBD2. Unmatched junction bases numbered 6, after V lost 6 bases and J lost 7 bases. This CDR3 comprises 13 residues. Germline assignment: CDR1 ENHRY and CDR2 SYGVKD. The CDR3 coding sequence is TGTGCCATCAGCAGGGACTATCTGAATGAGCAGTTCTTC. This sequence encodes CAISRDYLNEQFF.

The chain combines TRBV28 with TRBJ1-2, with 10 nucleotides matching TRBD1. CDR1 and CDR2 from the germline V gene are MDHEN and SYDVKM. This CDR3 region has 16 residues. The ends lost 2 bases at V and 5 bases at J; junction bases unmatched: 8. CDR3 residues: CASSLRPGQGQYGYTF. CDR3 in DNA: TGTGCCAGCAGTTTACGCCCGGGACAGGGGCAGTATGGCTACACCTTC.

The table lists this clone with a count of one. V is TRBV29-1 and J is TRBJ1-1; the match to TRBD1 covers 12 bases. The V gene's germline CDR1 is SQVTM and CDR2 ANQGSEA. V lost 7 bases, J lost 3 bases, and 6 bases stayed unmatched. This CDR3 comprises 14 residues. This CDR3 is CSAGTGGSYTEAFF. CDR3 sequence (DNA): TGCAGCGCCGGGACAGGGGGCTCTTACACTGAAGCTTTCTTT.

The CDR3 spells CASSQDWGSVDAFF. CDR3 nucleotides: TGCGCCAGCAGCCAAGATTGGGGCAGCGTGGATGCTTTCTTT. The gene calls are TRBV4-3 and TRBJ1-1; tentative D call: TRBD1 (5 bases). Per the germline V gene, CDR1 is LGHNA and CDR2 is YSLEER. V was trimmed by 0 bases and J by 11 bases, leaving 16 bases between them. This CDR3 is 14 amino acids long.

The CDR3 loop is CAIRETGTSTFYGYTF. In DNA form, the CDR3 reads TGTGCCATCAGAGAGACTGGGACGTCTACTTTCTATGGCTACACCTTC. V is TRBV10-3 and J is TRBJ1-2, with a weak D call TRBD1 (5 bases). The CDR3 runs to 16 residues. With 6 bases removed from V and 4 bases from J, the gap between germline ends came to 21 bases. The germline gives CDR1 ENHRY, CDR2 SYGVKD.

The gene calls are TRBV11-2 and TRBJ2-1; 7 bases map to TRBD1. V lost 4 bases and J lost 15; bases outside the gene matches: 9. Germline CDR1 is SGHAT and CDR2 is FQNNGV. This CDR3 contains 12 residues. The CDR3 DNA follows: TGTGCCAGCAGCTACCCAGGGACAGCCCCGTTCTTC. Translated: CASSYPGTAPFF.

This chain joins TRBV27 and TRBJ2-3; 8 nucleotides match TRBD2. J lost 5 bases, V lost 3 bases, and 4 bases had no gene match. The CDR3 loop spans 14 amino acids. Germline V gives CDR1 MNHEY, CDR2 SMNVEV (reference sequence). CDR3 residues: CASSLAGGRDTQYF. Here the CDR3 DNA reads TGTGCCAGCAGTTTGGCGGGGGGCAGAGATACGCAGTATTTT.

This chain joins TRBV13 and TRBJ2-5; D unresolved. The CDR3 length is 12 residues. Trimming took 5 bases from V and 4 from J, leaving 8 bases between them. The germline gives CDR1 PRHDT, CDR2 FYEKMQ (reference sequence). The CDR3 spells CASSPHGETQYF. The CDR3 DNA sequence: TGTGCCAGCAGCCCTCACGGAGAGACCCAGTACTTC.

The V and J genes are TRBV19 and TRBJ2-7; D is undetermined. The germline V and J ends were trimmed by 4 bases and 2 bases, with 6 bases remaining between them. CDR1 is LNHDA and CDR2 is SQIVND in the germline V gene (reference sequence). The CDR3 spans 12 residues. CDR3 sequence reads: CASSTETYEQYF. The DNA of the CDR3 is TGTGCCAGTAGTACGGAGACCTACGAGCAGTACTTC.

The chain uses TRBV27 and TRBJ2-7; no clear D gene. The CDR3 contains 12 residues. Trimming removed 3 bases from V and 6 bases from J, with 9 bases in between. In germline, CDR1 is MNHEY, CDR2 SMNVEV (reference sequence). The CDR3 is CASSFLRGEQYF. The CDR3 nucleotides are TGTGCCAGCAGTTTCCTCCGCGGCGAGCAGTACTTC.

The V and J genes are TRBV19 and TRBJ1-1; D is possibly TRBD1 (6 bases). The germline CDR1 and CDR2 sequences are LNHDA and SQIVND (reference sequence). The CDR3 extends over 12 amino acids. V shed 3 bases and J shed 10 bases, with 12 bases lying between them. CDR3 sequence reads: CASSMRGAGAFF. The CDR3 DNA reads as TGTGCCAGTAGTATGCGGGGGGCAGGAGCTTTCTTT.

The V and J genes are TRBV14 and TRBJ2-3, with a weak D call TRBD2 (5 bases). Trimming took off 8 bases at V and 6 bases at J, with 21 bases between the two ends. CDR3 size: 15 residues. CDR1 and CDR2 (germline): SGHDN, FVKESK. CDR3 sequence reads: CASSKRRPLSDTQYF. The CDR3 coding sequence is TGTGCCAGCTCCAAGCGGCGGCCCCTGTCCGATACGCAGTATTTT.

J is TRBJ1-6 and V is TRBV2; D gene ambiguous. V lost 1 base, J lost 12 bases, and 13 bases lay in between. CDR1 and CDR2 (germline): SNHLY, FYNNEI. CDR3 size: 14 residues. The chain's CDR3 is CASSEDSSPLPLHF. CDR3 in DNA: TGTGCCAGCAGTGAAGATTCCAGCCCTTTACCCCTCCACTTT.

This chain joins TRBV9 and TRBJ1-2; D ambiguous. There are 16 residues in the CDR3. Germline-derived CDR1 and CDR2 are SGDLS and YYNGEE. V lost 0 bases, J lost 8 bases, and 20 bases lay in between. Here the CDR3 DNA reads TGTGCCAGCAGCGTAGACGGAGACTATCCCCTTTGGGGCTACACCTTC. It specifies CASSVDGDYPLWGYTF.

The chain couples TRBV29-1 to TRBJ2-3, with 12 nucleotides matching TRBD2. Germline lookup yields CDR1 SQVTM and CDR2 ANQGSEA. V gave up 7 bases and J gave up 2 bases; unmatched junction bases: 4. CDR3 length: 14 residues. The CDR3 sequence: CSAGLAGITDTQYF. CDR3 bases: TGCAGCGCTGGACTAGCGGGAATCACAGATACGCAGTATTTT.

The V gene is TRBV19, the J gene TRBJ2-3, with no clear D. The CDR3 has 13 amino acids. V lost 6 bases and J 4 bases, leaving 11 bases between the germline ends. The V gene's germline CDR1 is LNHDA and CDR2 SQIVND (reference sequence). CDR3 nucleotide sequence: TGTGCCAGTAGCCTTCTTCCGCCAGATACGCAGTATTTT. The encoded protein is CASSLLPPDTQYF.